Listed below are T cell receptor beta chains from one sample, sequenced in a study of CD8+CD57+ T cells in acquired aplastic anemia. One entry per CDR3 protein results from TCRdb running MiXCR on the reads. Of just over 450,000 distinct CDR3 sequences in the sample, around a third were seen once. Sequencing used sorted CD4+, CD8+, or CD8+CD57+ T cells (not recorded which) from PBMCs. Receptors were obtained from a human donor with aplastic anemia. Each CDR3 is given with its conserved first and last residue. The order of the fields is J gene, clone size, D gene, V gene, CDR3 protein, CDR3 DNA. The D gene is left open where the match is weak. Clone size is given for some rows only: seen once, a few or many times, or a class if the clone is expanded.

j_gene: TRBJ1-5
abundance: many
d_gene: -
v_gene: TRBV7-2
CDR3aa: CASSLKGGTQPQHF
CDR3nt: TGTGCCAGCAGCTTAAAGGGGGGAACTCAGCCCCAGCATTTT

j_gene: TRBJ2-4
abundance: -
d_gene: TRBD2
v_gene: TRBV25-1
CDR3aa: CASSGGGGENIQYF
CDR3nt: TGTGCCAGCAGTGGTGGGGGGGGGGAAAACATTCAGTACTTC

j_gene: TRBJ2-7
abundance: many
d_gene: TRBD2
v_gene: TRBV24-1
CDR3aa: CATSDFEREEQYF
CDR3nt: TGTGCCACCAGTGATTTTGAGCGGGAGGAGCAGTACTTC

j_gene: TRBJ1-6
abundance: many
d_gene: -
v_gene: TRBV7-3
CDR3aa: CASSLTSLVNSPLHF
CDR3nt: TGTGCCAGCAGCTTAACTTCGCTGGTCAATTCACCCCTCCACTTT

j_gene: TRBJ2-5
abundance: many
d_gene: -
v_gene: TRBV7-7
CDR3aa: CASTRAGAGETQYF
CDR3nt: TGTGCTAGCACGAGGGCAGGGGCGGGGGAGACCCAGTACTTC

j_gene: TRBJ1-5
abundance: -
d_gene: TRBD1
v_gene: TRBV19
CDR3aa: CASTGGTGRDQPQHF
CDR3nt: TGTGCCAGTACAGGCGGGACAGGGAGGGATCAGCCCCAGCATTTT

j_gene: TRBJ2-7
abundance: -
d_gene: -
v_gene: TRBV6-2/TRBV6-3
CDR3aa: CASSYATPGTGSYEQYF
CDR3nt: TGTGCCAGCAGTTACGCTACCCCGGGGACGGGTTCCTACGAGCAGTACTTC

j_gene: TRBJ1-1
abundance: many
d_gene: -
v_gene: TRBV7-6
CDR3aa: CASSLAGWGGTEAFF
CDR3nt: TGTGCCAGCAGCTTAGCTGGGTGGGGAGGCACTGAAGCTTTCTTT

j_gene: TRBJ1-1
abundance: many
d_gene: -
v_gene: TRBV2
CDR3aa: CASSVSSGTEAFF
CDR3nt: TGTGCCAGCAGTGTTTCCTCGGGCACTGAAGCTTTCTTT

j_gene: TRBJ1-1
abundance: -
d_gene: -
v_gene: TRBV25-1
CDR3aa: CASSPGGDRYTEAFF
CDR3nt: TGTGCCAGCTCACCCGGAGGGGATCGGTACACTGAAGCTTTCTTT

j_gene: TRBJ2-7
abundance: many
d_gene: -
v_gene: TRBV2
CDR3aa: CASSGRYEQYF
CDR3nt: TGTGCCAGCAGTGGACGCTACGAGCAGTACTTC

j_gene: TRBJ1-5
abundance: -
d_gene: TRBD1
v_gene: TRBV10-3
CDR3aa: CASSPRDSHQPQHF
CDR3nt: TGTGCCAGCAGTCCCCGGGACAGCCATCAGCCCCAGCATTTT

j_gene: TRBJ1-6
abundance: few
d_gene: -
v_gene: TRBV2
CDR3aa: CASSDLGGMDSPLHF
CDR3nt: TGTGCCAGCAGTGATCTTGGGGGGATGGATTCACCCCTCCACTTT

j_gene: TRBJ2-7
abundance: -
d_gene: -
v_gene: TRBV24-1
CDR3aa: CATSDYLGQYF
CDR3nt: TGTGCCACCAGTGATTACCTCGGGCAGTACTTC

j_gene: TRBJ2-4
abundance: few
d_gene: TRBD2
v_gene: TRBV2
CDR3aa: CASSENAGGPAKNIQYF
CDR3nt: TGTGCCAGCAGTGAAAATGCGGGAGGGCCCGCCAAAAACATTCAGTACTTC

j_gene: TRBJ1-6
abundance: many
d_gene: -
v_gene: TRBV9
CDR3aa: CASSEYSGFSNSPLHF
CDR3nt: TGTGCCAGCAGCGAATATTCAGGGTTTTCTAATTCACCCCTCCACTTT

j_gene: TRBJ2-1
abundance: -
d_gene: TRBD2
v_gene: TRBV11-1
CDR3aa: CASSFHGGSYNEQFF
CDR3nt: TGTGCCAGCAGCTTCCACGGGGGGTCCTACAATGAGCAGTTCTTC

j_gene: TRBJ2-7
abundance: -
d_gene: -
v_gene: TRBV29-1
CDR3aa: CSVGIAGQSYEQYF
CDR3nt: TGCAGCGTTGGAATAGCGGGACAGTCCTACGAGCAGTACTTC

j_gene: TRBJ2-7
abundance: -
d_gene: TRBD2
v_gene: TRBV12-3/TRBV12-4
CDR3aa: CASSRSPGTRTYEQYF
CDR3nt: TGTGCCAGCAGTCGGTCGCCGGGGACTAGGACCTACGAGCAGTACTTC

j_gene: TRBJ2-7
abundance: -
d_gene: TRBD2
v_gene: TRBV10-3
CDR3aa: CASSPPGLAESYEQYF
CDR3nt: TGTGCCAGCTCACCCCCCGGACTAGCGGAATCCTACGAGCAGTACTTC

j_gene: TRBJ2-7
abundance: many
d_gene: -
v_gene: TRBV15
CDR3aa: CATSRDAGSYEQYF
CDR3nt: TGTGCCACCAGCAGAGATGCGGGGTCCTACGAGCAGTACTTC

j_gene: TRBJ2-3
abundance: few
d_gene: -
v_gene: TRBV20-1
CDR3aa: CSAREWGDTQYF
CDR3nt: TGCAGTGCTAGAGAATGGGGAGATACGCAGTATTTT

j_gene: TRBJ2-2
abundance: -
d_gene: -
v_gene: TRBV7-3
CDR3aa: CASSPAAGELFF
CDR3nt: TGCGCCAGCAGCCCCGCTGCAGGGGAGCTGTTTTTT

j_gene: TRBJ1-2
abundance: once
d_gene: -
v_gene: TRBV2
CDR3aa: CASSGRTVYGYTF
CDR3nt: TGTGCCAGCAGTGGACGGACAGTGTATGGCTACACCTTC

j_gene: TRBJ2-1
abundance: -
d_gene: TRBD2
v_gene: TRBV29-1
CDR3aa: CSVGLAGNYEQFF
CDR3nt: TGCAGCGTTGGACTAGCGGGGAACTATGAGCAGTTCTTC

j_gene: TRBJ2-7
abundance: few
d_gene: -
v_gene: TRBV7-6
CDR3aa: CASSLRSGDVYF
CDR3nt: TGTGCCAGCAGCTTACGCTCCGGGGATGTGTACTTC

j_gene: TRBJ1-1
abundance: few
d_gene: TRBD1
v_gene: TRBV2
CDR3aa: CASSEGTGGRTEAFF
CDR3nt: TGTGCCAGCAGTGAAGGGACAGGGGGACGGACTGAAGCTTTCTTT

j_gene: TRBJ1-1
abundance: -
d_gene: -
v_gene: TRBV7-2
CDR3aa: CASSRFNREVEAFF
CDR3nt: TGTGCCAGCAGCCGTTTCAACAGGGAGGTTGAAGCTTTCTTT

j_gene: TRBJ2-1
abundance: many
d_gene: -
v_gene: TRBV7-9
CDR3aa: CASSLAGGLEQFF
CDR3nt: TGTGCCAGCAGCTTAGCGGGAGGACTTGAGCAGTTCTTC

j_gene: TRBJ2-5
abundance: -
d_gene: TRBD2
v_gene: TRBV7-3
CDR3aa: CASRVGGVETQYF
CDR3nt: TGCGCCAGCAGAGTTGGGGGGGTTGAGACCCAGTACTTC

j_gene: TRBJ2-7
abundance: few
d_gene: -
v_gene: TRBV5-1
CDR3aa: CASSFRQRELSYEQYF
CDR3nt: TGCGCCAGCAGCTTCCGACAGCGTGAGCTATCCTACGAGCAGTACTTC

j_gene: TRBJ2-2
abundance: -
d_gene: -
v_gene: TRBV29-1
CDR3aa: CSVGGQGGHTGELFF
CDR3nt: TGCAGCGTTGGAGGCCAGGGGGGTCACACCGGGGAGCTGTTTTTT

j_gene: TRBJ1-1
abundance: few
d_gene: -
v_gene: TRBV6-2/TRBV6-3
CDR3aa: CASSGANVEAFF
CDR3nt: TGTGCCAGCAGTGGAGCTAATGTCGAAGCTTTCTTT

j_gene: TRBJ1-5
abundance: many
d_gene: -
v_gene: TRBV20-1
CDR3aa: CSARLKYSNQPQHF
CDR3nt: TGCAGTGCTAGACTAAAATATAGCAATCAGCCCCAGCATTTT

j_gene: TRBJ1-2
abundance: many
d_gene: -
v_gene: TRBV20-1
CDR3aa: CSGEEGDSNGYTF
CDR3nt: TGCAGTGGAGAAGAGGGGGATTCCAATGGCTACACCTTC

j_gene: TRBJ2-3
abundance: -
d_gene: TRBD2
v_gene: TRBV11-2
CDR3aa: CASSPRLAGEIAFDTQYF
CDR3nt: TGTGCCAGCAGCCCTCGACTAGCGGGGGAGATTGCGTTTGATACGCAGTATTTT

j_gene: TRBJ2-3
abundance: few
d_gene: TRBD1
v_gene: TRBV10-1
CDR3aa: CASSPGTGGADTQYF
CDR3nt: TGCGCCAGCAGCCCCGGGACAGGGGGGGCAGATACGCAGTATTTT

j_gene: TRBJ2-1
abundance: -
d_gene: -
v_gene: TRBV7-8
CDR3aa: CASSLARSYNEQFF
CDR3nt: TGTGCCAGCAGCTTAGCTAGGTCCTACAATGAGCAGTTCTTC

j_gene: TRBJ2-1
abundance: once
d_gene: -
v_gene: TRBV4-1
CDR3aa: CASSRFPGESSYNEQFF
CDR3nt: TGCGCCAGCAGCCGATTCCCCGGGGAGAGCTCCTACAATGAGCAGTTCTTC

j_gene: TRBJ1-1
abundance: few
d_gene: -
v_gene: TRBV5-1
CDR3aa: CASSLHSLLSNTEAFF
CDR3nt: TGCGCCAGCAGCTTGCACAGCCTACTTTCGAACACTGAAGCTTTCTTT

j_gene: TRBJ2-1
abundance: few
d_gene: TRBD1
v_gene: TRBV14
CDR3aa: CASSQVEGASRNEQFF
CDR3nt: TGTGCCAGCAGCCAGGTCGAGGGGGCCAGTAGGAATGAGCAGTTCTTC

j_gene: TRBJ2-1
abundance: -
d_gene: TRBD2
v_gene: TRBV11-2
CDR3aa: CASSAVAGYSYNEQFF
CDR3nt: TGTGCCAGCAGCGCGGTAGCGGGATACTCCTACAATGAGCAGTTCTTC

j_gene: TRBJ1-2
abundance: few
d_gene: -
v_gene: TRBV25-1
CDR3aa: CASSPLNTGPHYGYTF
CDR3nt: TGTGCCAGCTCACCGCTTAATACAGGGCCCCACTATGGCTACACCTTC

j_gene: TRBJ2-1
abundance: -
d_gene: -
v_gene: TRBV6-1
CDR3aa: CASTGSDVNEQFF
CDR3nt: TGTGCCAGCACCGGCAGTGACGTCAATGAGCAGTTCTTC

j_gene: TRBJ1-5
abundance: -
d_gene: -
v_gene: TRBV4-3
CDR3aa: CASSQAKGSNQPQHF
CDR3nt: TGCGCCAGCAGCCAAGCTAAGGGGAGCAATCAGCCCCAGCATTTT

j_gene: TRBJ1-1
abundance: -
d_gene: -
v_gene: TRBV3-1
CDR3aa: CAGSQARNTEAFF
CDR3nt: TGTGCCGGCAGCCAAGCCAGGAACACTGAAGCTTTCTTT

j_gene: TRBJ1-6
abundance: few
d_gene: -
v_gene: TRBV2
CDR3aa: CASSDFAGGAFSSYNSPLHF
CDR3nt: TGTGCCAGCAGTGATTTCGCAGGTGGAGCCTTCAGCTCCTATAATTCACCCCTCCACTTT

j_gene: TRBJ1-1
abundance: -
d_gene: -
v_gene: TRBV7-9
CDR3aa: CASSLNLDAEALF
CDR3nt: TGTGCCAGCAGCTTAAATTTGGACGCTGAAGCTCTCTTT

j_gene: TRBJ2-7
abundance: few
d_gene: -
v_gene: TRBV7-2
CDR3aa: CASNLAILGQKGTYEQYF
CDR3nt: TGTGCCAGCAACTTAGCGATCCTCGGACAGAAAGGAACCTACGAGCAGTACTTC